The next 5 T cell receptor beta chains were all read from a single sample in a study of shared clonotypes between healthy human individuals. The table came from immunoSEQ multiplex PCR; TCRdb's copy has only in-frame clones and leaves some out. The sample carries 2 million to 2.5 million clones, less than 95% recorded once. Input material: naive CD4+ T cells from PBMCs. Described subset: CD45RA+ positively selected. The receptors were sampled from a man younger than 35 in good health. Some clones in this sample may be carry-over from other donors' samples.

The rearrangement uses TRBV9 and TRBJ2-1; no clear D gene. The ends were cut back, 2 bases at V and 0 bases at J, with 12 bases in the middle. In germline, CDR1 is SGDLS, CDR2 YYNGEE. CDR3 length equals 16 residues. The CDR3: CASSVYSDLSYNEQFF. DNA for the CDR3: TGTGCCAGCAGCGTGTACTCGGACCTCTCCTACAATGAGCAGTTCTTC.

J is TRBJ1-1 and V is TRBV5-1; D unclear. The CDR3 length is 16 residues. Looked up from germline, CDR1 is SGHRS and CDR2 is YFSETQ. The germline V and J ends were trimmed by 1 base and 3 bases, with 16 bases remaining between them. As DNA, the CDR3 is TGCGCCAGCAGCTTGAAGGGAGCCGGTGAGGACACTGAAGCTTTCTTT. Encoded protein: CASSLKGAGEDTEAFF. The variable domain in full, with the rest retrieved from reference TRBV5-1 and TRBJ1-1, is KAGVTQTPRYLIKTRGQQVTLSCSPISGHRSVSWYQQTPGQGLQFLFEYFSETQRNKGNFPGRFSGRQFSNSRSEMNVSTLELGDSALYLCASSLKGAGEDTEAFFGQGTRLTVV.

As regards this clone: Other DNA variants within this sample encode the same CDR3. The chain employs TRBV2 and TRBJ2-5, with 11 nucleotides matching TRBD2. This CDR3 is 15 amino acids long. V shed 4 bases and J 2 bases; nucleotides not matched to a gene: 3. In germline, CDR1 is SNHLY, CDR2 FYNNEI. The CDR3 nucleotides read TGTGCCAGCAGTGGAACTAGCGGGAGTCAAGAGACCCAGTACTTC. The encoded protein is CASSGTSGSQETQYF. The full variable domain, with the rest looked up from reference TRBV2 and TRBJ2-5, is EPEVTQTPSHQVTQMGQEVILRCVPISNHLYFYWYRQILGQKVEFLVSFYNNEISEKSEIFDDQFSVERPDGSNFTLKIRSTKLEDSAMYFCASSGTSGSQETQYFGPGTRLLVL.

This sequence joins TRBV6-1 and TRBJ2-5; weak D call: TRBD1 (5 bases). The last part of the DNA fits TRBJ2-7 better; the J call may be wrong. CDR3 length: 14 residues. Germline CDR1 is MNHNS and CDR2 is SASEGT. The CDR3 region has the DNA TGTGCCAGCAGCTTGGACACCGGACCCTACGAGCAGTACTTC. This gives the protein CASSLDTGPYEQYF.

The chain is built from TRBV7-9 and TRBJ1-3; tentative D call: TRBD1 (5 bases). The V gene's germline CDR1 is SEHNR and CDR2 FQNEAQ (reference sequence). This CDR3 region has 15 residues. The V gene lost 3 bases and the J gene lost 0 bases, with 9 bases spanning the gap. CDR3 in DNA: TGTGCCAGCAGCTTTTACAGGAGCTCTGGAAACACCATATATTTT. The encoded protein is CASSFYRSSGNTIYF. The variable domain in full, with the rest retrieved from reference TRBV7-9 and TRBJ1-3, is DTGVSQNPRHKITKRGQNVTFRCDPISEHNRLYWYRQTLGQGPEFLTYFQNEAQLEKSRLLSDRFSAERPKGSFSTLEIQRTEQGDSAMYLCASSFYRSSGNTIYFGEGSWLTVV.